Listed below are T cell receptor beta chains from one sample, sequenced in a study of OX40 agonist ivuxolimab in advanced cancers. The method was immunoSEQ multiplex PCR; TCRdb's version includes in-frame clones alone and lacks a portion of them. The table lists about 63,000 clones, 75% to 90% of them singletons, with roughly a tenth in the top ten. The source material was CD4+ or CD8+ T cells sorted from blood, sampled in a trial of the OX40 agonist ivuxolimab. The receptor source for this set is an adult with an advanced solid tumor such as melanoma, head and neck, liver or kidney cancer. The CDR3 runs from the conserved cysteine through the conserved F or W. The D gene is left open where the match is weak. Part of the rows lack a size; the others show once, few, many or a class for expanded clones.

j_gene,v_gene,abundance,d_gene,CDR3nt,CDR3aa
TRBJ2-1,TRBV7-2,NA,TRBD2,TGTGCCAGCAGCCCTTGGGCTAGCGGGGGGGCCTACAATGAGCAGTTCTTC,CASSPWASGGAYNEQFF
TRBJ2-2,TRBV7-9,NA,NA,TGTGCCAGCAGCCAACAAGCCGGGGAGCTGTTTTTT,CASSQQAGELFF
TRBJ2-4,TRBV6-1,NA,NA,TGTGCCACAGTCGGACCAGGGGGGTACATTCAGTACTTC,CATVGPGGYIQYF
TRBJ1-1,TRBV7-2,NA,TRBD1,TGTGCCAGCAGCCGCCAGGGGGGGAACACTGAAGCTTTCTTT,CASSRQGGNTEAFF
TRBJ2-1,TRBV11-2,NA,NA,TGTGCCAGCAGCTTCTTGGGAACAAGGAATGAGCAGTTCTTC,CASSFLGTRNEQFF
TRBJ1-2,TRBV6-5,NA,TRBD1,TGTGCCAGCAGTAAATCCGGGACAGGGCACGGCTACACCTTC,CASSKSGTGHGYTF
TRBJ2-1,TRBV27,NA,NA,TGTGCCAGCAGTTATGGATCCTACAATGAGCAGTTCTTC,CASSYGSYNEQFF
TRBJ2-5,TRBV28,NA,NA,TGTGCCAGCAGGGCCTCAGGGGCTGGAGAGACCCAGTACTTC,CASRASGAGETQYF
TRBJ2-1,TRBV15,NA,NA,TGTGCCACCAGCTTCCCCGGAGGGAGCAATGAGCAGTTCTTC,CATSFPGGSNEQFF
TRBJ2-1,TRBV9,NA,NA,TGTGCCAGCACCCTAGGTGGGGGGGGCCTTTATGAGCAGTTCTTC,CASTLGGGGLYEQFF
TRBJ1-5,TRBV21-1,NA,NA,TGTGCCAGCAGTACCGGGACAGGGGGCTACTATCAGCCCCAGCATTTT,CASSTGTGGYYQPQHF
TRBJ1-6,TRBV28,NA,NA,TGTGCCAGCAGTTTTAGTCCAACAGCTCGGACCAATTCACCCCTCCACTTT,CASSFSPTARTNSPLHF
TRBJ2-7,TRBV28,NA,NA,TGTGCCAGCAAAATTCACGGACTGGGCCCCAACGAGCAGTACTTC,CASKIHGLGPNEQYF
TRBJ1-5,TRBV19,NA,NA,TGTGCCAGTAGTATAATGGGACTGGGGGGGGCAGGGCAGCCCCAGCATTTT,CASSIMGLGGAGQPQHF
TRBJ1-1,TRBV6-5,NA,NA,TGTGCCAGCCTCCCCGGGAGTGGGACTGAAGCTTTCTTT,CASLPGSGTEAFF
TRBJ1-4,TRBV5-1,once,NA,TGCGCCAGCAGCTTGGTTGGCACTAATGAAAAACTGTTTTTT,CASSLVGTNEKLFF
TRBJ2-3,TRBV5-1,NA,NA,TGCGCCAGCAGCTTGGGCGGGATCACAGATACGCAGTATTTT,CASSLGGITDTQYF
TRBJ1-6,TRBV7-9,NA,NA,TGTGCCAGCAGCCAAGCGGTTGAAGGGTCACCCCTCCACTTT,CASSQAVEGSPLHF
TRBJ2-5,TRBV5-1,NA,NA,TGCGCCAGCAGCCCATTGGGCCCGGAACAAGAGACCCAGTACTTC,CASSPLGPEQETQYF
TRBJ2-1,TRBV28,NA,NA,TGTGCCAGCACCGGGCAATACAATGAGCAGTTCTTC,CASTGQYNEQFF
TRBJ2-1,TRBV19,NA,TRBD2,TGTGCCAGTAGTATAGTCCGGGGGGATGAGCAGTTCTTC,CASSIVRGDEQFF
TRBJ2-1,TRBV12-5,few,TRBD2,TGTGCTAGTGGTCCCCGGACTAGCGGGCACCGAAACCACTCCTACAATGAGCAGTTCTTC,CASGPRTSGHRNHSYNEQFF
TRBJ2-5,TRBV28,NA,TRBD2,TGTGCCAGCAGTTTATGGGGGACTAGCGGGAGCAGAGAGACCCAGTACTTC,CASSLWGTSGSRETQYF
TRBJ2-5,TRBV5-1,NA,TRBD1,TGCGCCAGCAGGATGACAGGGGAAGAGACCCAGTACTTC,CASRMTGEETQYF